One and the same sample provided the 17 T cell receptor beta chains below, sequenced in a study of blood T cell repertoires in COVID-19. The data were produced by immunoSEQ multiplex PCR, yet TCRdb's version contains in-frame clones alone and is incomplete. This sample carries 110,000 or so clones, approximately 84% of them seen once, and the ten largest clones take about 8.5%. The specimen sequenced was peripheral blood. The origin of the receptors is a woman between 40 and 50 years old with acute or convalescent COVID-19.

This rearrangement joins TRBV19 to TRBJ1-5; no reliable D call. Trimming took off 5 bases at V and 9 bases at J, with 17 bases between the two ends. The CDR3 loop spans 14 amino acids. The V gene's germline CDR1 is LNHDA and CDR2 SQIVND (reference sequence). The CDR3 here is CASSLGAPLPPQHF. The CDR3 nucleotides read TGTGCCAGTAGTCTCGGAGCGCCACTTCCGCCCCAGCATTTT.

This chain links TRBV2 with TRBJ1-1; maybe TRBD1 (5 bases). Between the trimmed V and J ends, which lost 7 bases and 6 bases, there was a span of 21 bases. There are 15 residues in the CDR3. Germline V gene sequence: CDR1 SNHLY, CDR2 FYNNEI. CDR3 amino acids: CASTPLGTSGAEAFF. The CDR3 nucleotides read TGTGCCAGCACCCCCCTCGGGACTTCTGGCGCTGAAGCTTTCTTT.

The J gene is TRBJ1-4, the V gene TRBV6-5; D is undetermined. V was cut by 2 bases and J by 3 bases, with 10 bases left in between. There are 15 residues in the CDR3. Germline V gene lookup returns CDR1 MNHEY and CDR2 SVGAGI. The CDR3 sequence is CASSYGSGSNEKLFF. CDR3 bases: TGTGCCAGCAGTTACGGTTCGGGGTCTAATGAAAAACTGTTTTTT.

The chain couples TRBV12-3 or TRBV12-4 to TRBJ1-5, with D tentatively TRBD1 (5 bases). V was trimmed by 3 bases and J by 4 bases, leaving 7 bases between them. The CDR3 totals 13 residues. In DNA form, the CDR3 reads TGTGCCAGCAGTTTGGCAGGGAATCAGCCCCAGCATTTT. This gives the protein CASSLAGNQPQHF.

This rearrangement joins TRBV2 to TRBJ1-6; tentative D call: TRBD1 (5 bases). The CDR3 covers 15 residues. Germline CDR1 and CDR2: SNHLY and FYNNEI. V was clipped by 5 bases and J by 7 bases, with 15 bases between them. The CDR3 nucleotides are TGTGCCAGCAGTCTCGAAGCAGGGAAAAATTCACCCCTCCACTTT. This sequence encodes CASSLEAGKNSPLHF.

The chain employs TRBV6-5 and TRBJ1-2; D might be TRBD1 (5 bases). Germline V gene sequence: CDR1 MNHEY, CDR2 SVGAGI. The CDR3 contains 16 residues. V lost 2 bases, J lost 4 bases, and 17 bases lay in between. The CDR3 protein is CASSYRAGGDPYGYTF. The CDR3 nucleotides are TGTGCCAGCAGTTACCGCGCGGGGGGAGATCCCTATGGCTACACCTTC.

This clone has a handful of counts. The chain combines TRBV12-3 or TRBV12-4 with TRBJ1-2; 7 nucleotides agree with TRBD1. The CDR3 sequence is 13 residues long. The ends lost 6 bases at V and 5 bases at J; junction bases unmatched: 6. The CDR3 region is CASRGGVGYGYTF. As DNA, the CDR3 is TGTGCCAGCAGAGGGGGCGTAGGGTATGGCTACACCTTC.

This clone was observed a single time. The V call is TRBV21-1, the J call TRBJ2-2; the D segment call TRBD2 is taken from the table without a DNA check. TRBV21-1 is given as a pseudogene. CDR3 length: 16 residues. CDR3 loop: CASTPSGGLNTGELFF. In nucleotides, the CDR3 is TGTGCCAGCACCCCGTCCGGGGGGCTCAACACCGGGGAGCTGTTTTTT.

The chain joins TRBV5-1 to TRBJ1-1; a possible D gene is TRBD1 (6 bases). Trimming stripped 3 bases from V and 0 bases from J, with 9 bases between. This CDR3 has 14 residues. In germline, CDR1 is SGHRS, CDR2 YFSETQ. The CDR3 loop reads CASSWGTLNTEAFF. The CDR3 nucleotides read TGCGCCAGCAGCTGGGGGACACTGAACACTGAAGCTTTCTTT.

The rearrangement joins TRBV5-1 to TRBJ1-1; D is possibly TRBD1 (5 bases). The V end was cut by 0 bases, the J end by 3 bases, with 12 bases between. Germline CDR1 reads SGHRS; CDR2 reads YFSETQ. This CDR3 contains 15 residues. CDR3 in DNA: TGCGCCAGCAGCTTGGCGTTACAAGGGGACACTGAAGCTTTCTTT. Encoded protein: CASSLALQGDTEAFF.

The chain couples TRBV4-1 to TRBJ2-7; TRBD1 matches 7 bases. This CDR3 is 15 amino acids long. CDR1 is MGHRA and CDR2 is YSYEKL in the germline V gene. V dropped 0 bases and J dropped 3; count of bases not matched to a gene: 5. The CDR3 sequence: CASSQDRGNFYEQYF. CDR3 in DNA: TGCGCCAGCAGCCAAGACAGGGGGAATTTCTACGAGCAGTACTTC.

The CDR3 DNA is TGTGCCAGCAGCCCTAGACAGCGCCCTGAAGCTTTCTTT. Protein product: CASSPRQRPEAFF. The rearrangement uses TRBV9 and TRBJ1-1; maybe TRBD1 (5 bases). Trimming removed 4 bases at V and 6 bases at J, with 13 bases between. CDR3 length: 13 residues. CDR1 is SGDLS and CDR2 is YYNGEE in the germline V gene.

The chain has TRBV19 and TRBJ2-6, with D unclear. The germline V gene has CDR1 LNHDA and CDR2 SQIVND (reference sequence). V lost 6 bases and J lost 6, with 12 bases in between. The CDR3 contains 14 residues. The CDR3 is CASSPLRAANVLTF. The CDR3 nucleotides read TGTGCCAGTAGCCCCCTGCGAGCGGCCAACGTCCTGACTTTC.

V gene TRBV5-1 combines with J gene TRBJ1-5; D gene ambiguous. CDR1 SGHRS and CDR2 YFSETQ come from the germline V gene. Trimming took 0 bases from V and 0 from J, leaving 7 bases between them. The CDR3 loop spans 15 amino acids. Here the CDR3 reads CASSLVFGSNQPQHF. Here the CDR3 DNA reads TGCGCCAGCAGCTTGGTTTTCGGTAGCAATCAGCCCCAGCATTTT.

The chain joins TRBV2 to TRBJ1-2, with no clear D. Trimming cost V 2 bases and J 2 bases, with 18 bases left between them. The CDR3 consists of 17 residues. CDR1 is SNHLY and CDR2 is FYNNEI in the germline V gene. CDR3 in amino acids: CASSEWAQSYSNYGYTF. CDR3 nucleotides: TGTGCCAGCAGTGAATGGGCCCAAAGTTATTCAAACTATGGCTACACCTTC.

The chain is built from TRBV5-1 and TRBJ1-3; D may be TRBD1 (5 bases). In germline, CDR1 is SGHRS, CDR2 YFSETQ. This CDR3 has 13 residues. The ends were cut back, 1 base at V and 6 bases at J, with 8 bases in the middle. CDR3 DNA: TGCGCCAGCAGCTTGACAGGCGAAAACACCATATATTTT. Translated, it gives CASSLTGENTIYF.

CDR3 in amino acids: CASKVQRNDNEQFF. In DNA, the CDR3 is TGTGCCAGTAAAGTTCAGCGTAACGACAATGAGCAGTTCTTC. This chain links TRBV19 with TRBJ2-1; D remains unclear. Trimming left V 7 bases short and J 5 bases short, with 15 bases between. The CDR3 loop spans 14 amino acids. Per the germline V gene, CDR1 is LNHDA and CDR2 is SQIVND (reference sequence).